A selection of T cell receptor beta chains follows, all from one sample in a study of identical twins. TCRdb reanalysed the 5' RACE reads using MiXCR and keeps one entry per CDR3 protein. This table has about 1.7 million distinct CDR3 sequences, less than 40% appearing once. Source material: cord blood. All receptors derive from a newborn girl in good health. Each CDR3 is given with its conserved first and last residue. The D gene is left open where the match is weak. Some rows have no size entry. The others give once, few or many, or a class for an expanded clone.

V,size,J,D,DNA,CDR3
TRBV5-1,.,TRBJ1-4,.,TGCGCCAGCAGCTTGGCCGGGGAAAGGACTGAAAAACTGTTTTTT,CASSLAGERTEKLFF
TRBV20-1,once,TRBJ2-5,.,TGCAGTGCTAGATACTCCTACAAGCAGTACTTC,CSARYSYKQYF
TRBV10-3,few,TRBJ2-3,TRBD1,TGTGCCATCAGTGAGTCGGGGACAGCGAACACAGATACGCAGTATTTT,CAISESGTANTDTQYF
TRBV11-2,.,TRBJ2-7,TRBD1,TGTGCCAGCAGCCCCTGGGACAGGGAAACCTACGAGCAGTACTTC,CASSPWDRETYEQYF
TRBV18,.,TRBJ2-5,.,TGTGCCAGCTCACCACCCCCTGTCTCTACTAACAATGAGCAGTACTTC,CASSPPPVSTNNEQYF
TRBV5-5,few,TRBJ2-7,.,TGTGCCAGCAGCTTGGGGCACGGAAGCTACGAGCAGTACTTC,CASSLGHGSYEQYF
TRBV20-1,few,TRBJ2-3,.,TGCAGTGCTCCCCCCCGGGGGCCGGGAGATACGCAGTATTTT,CSAPPRGPGDTQYF
TRBV27,.,TRBJ2-1,TRBD1,TGTGCCAGCTCCATTCGGACAGGGACCCACAATGAGCAGTTCTTC,CASSIRTGTHNEQFF
TRBV5-1,.,TRBJ1-2,.,TGCGCCAGCAGCTTGGGGACGCAACAGGGTCTATACGGCTACACCTTC,CASSLGTQQGLYGYTF
TRBV28,few,TRBJ2-3,.,TGTGCCGGGATCACAGATACGCAGTATTTT,CAGITDTQYF
TRBV20-1,.,TRBJ2-2,.,TGCAGTGCCCCCGACAGGATGAACACCGGGGAGCTGTTTTTT,CSAPDRMNTGELFF
TRBV7-8,few,TRBJ2-5,.,TGTGCCAGCAGCTCATTTAGCGGCTACCAAGAGACCCAGTACTTC,CASSSFSGYQETQYF
TRBV6-2/TRBV6-3,.,TRBJ2-5,TRBD2,TGTGCCAGCAGTTACCCCAGACTAGCGGAATTCCAAGAGACCCAGTACTTC,CASSYPRLAEFQETQYF
TRBV28,few,TRBJ1-1,.,TGTGCCAGCAGTTTAAGACAGGACCTGAACACTGAAGCTTTCTTT,CASSLRQDLNTEAFF
TRBV7-9,.,TRBJ2-1,.,TGTGCCAGCAGTAACCCTGAGACATCCTCCTACAATGAGCAGTTCTTC,CASSNPETSSYNEQFF
TRBV29-1,few,TRBJ1-4,.,TGCAGCGTTTTCTATGGGCCAGGGAATAAGGGGGAAAAACTGTTTTTT,CSVFYGPGNKGEKLFF
TRBV2,few,TRBJ1-2,.,TGTGCCAGCAGTGAAGGACCATTAGGCTATGGCTACACCTTC,CASSEGPLGYGYTF
TRBV3-1,.,TRBJ1-6,.,TGTGCCAGCAGCCGAGATCAGTCCGGGGCCCTGGTATATTCACCCCTCCACTTT,CASSRDQSGALVYSPLHF
TRBV21-1,many,TRBJ2-3,.,TGTGCCAGCAGCAAAATCTGGACTAGCGAGACAGATACGCAGTATTTT,CASSKIWTSETDTQYF
TRBV28,few,TRBJ2-5,TRBD2,TGTGCCAGCAGTTTATCTAGCGGGCTTAGATACCAGTACTTC,CASSLSSGLRYQYF
TRBV11-2,.,TRBJ2-7,.,TGTGCCAGCAGCTTATCCCACGGGAACAATGAGCAGTACTTC,CASSLSHGNNEQYF
TRBV7-9,few,TRBJ2-4,TRBD2,TGTGCCAGCAGCGCCACTAGCGCGGGAGCCAAAAACATTCAGTACTTC,CASSATSAGAKNIQYF
TRBV19,.,TRBJ1-2,.,TGTGCCAGTAGTAAGCAGTATGGCTACACCTTC,CASSKQYGYTF
TRBV6-6,.,TRBJ2-5,TRBD1,TGTGCCAGCAGTTACCTGACAGGGATAAACAATGAGCAGTACTTC,CASSYLTGINNEQYF
TRBV6-2/TRBV6-3,.,TRBJ2-3,.,TGTGCCAGCAGTTACGTGGGGTCAAGTACAGATACGCAGTATTTT,CASSYVGSSTDTQYF
TRBV30,.,TRBJ1-5,.,TGTGCCTGGGGACCAGGGAGTGGTCAGCCCCAGCATTTT,CAWGPGSGQPQHF
TRBV12-3/TRBV12-4,.,TRBJ2-1,.,TGTGCCAGCAGTTTAGCCAGAAAATGGGGGAATGAGCAGTTCTTC,CASSLARKWGNEQFF
TRBV20-1,few,TRBJ2-5,.,TGCAGTGCAACCTCTTTGTGGGGCCAAGAGACCCAGTACTTC,CSATSLWGQETQYF
TRBV20-1,.,TRBJ2-4,TRBD2,TGCAGTGCTAGGAGAGCGGGAGAGGGGCCCAAAAACATTCAGTACTTC,CSARRAGEGPKNIQYF
TRBV27,.,TRBJ1-2,.,TGTGCCAGCAGTTTGGGCCCCAACTATGGCTACATCTTC,CASSLGPNYGYIF
TRBV15,.,TRBJ2-1,.,TGTGCCGCCAGTCGGGAGTCCCACAATGAGCAGTTCTTC,CAASRESHNEQFF
TRBV5-1,.,TRBJ1-5,.,TGCGCCAGCAGCACCGGGACCGAGGGTCAGCCCCAGCATTTT,CASSTGTEGQPQHF
TRBV20-1,few,TRBJ2-7,.,TGCAGTGCCCCAACCCCCACAGGATACTACGAGCAGTACTTC,CSAPTPTGYYEQYF
TRBV5-1,.,TRBJ1-5,.,TGCGCCAGCGGGCCGACGGGGGGAATCCAGCCCCAGCATTTT,CASGPTGGIQPQHF
TRBV11-3,.,TRBJ2-3,TRBD2,TGTGCCAGCAGCCCGATAGCGGGAGGGCCGGATACGCCGTATTTT,CASSPIAGGPDTPYF
TRBV21-1,few,TRBJ1-5,.,TGTGCCAGCAGCAAGGGGGGAGATAGCAATCAGCCCCAGCATTTT,CASSKGGDSNQPQHF
TRBV5-1,few,TRBJ2-1,TRBD1,TGCGCCAGCAGCTTTAGGGGGCCCGACAATGAGCAGTTCTTC,CASSFRGPDNEQFF
TRBV7-2,few,TRBJ2-1,TRBD2,TGTGCCAGCAGAAGACTAGCGGGAGGGCCTTATAGTGAGCAGTTCTTC,CASRRLAGGPYSEQFF
TRBV28,.,TRBJ2-3,.,TGTGCCAGCAGTTTTGTAGCCAGGCCCACCACAGATACGCAGTATTTT,CASSFVARPTTDTQYF
TRBV5-6,.,TRBJ2-3,.,TGTGTCAGCAGCTCAGGGGGGATCGATACGCAGTATTTT,CVSSSGGIDTQYF
TRBV4-1,.,TRBJ2-2,.,TGCGCCAGCAGCCGCCAAGTGTCAGGGCGGGCCGGGGAGCTGTTTTTT,CASSRQVSGRAGELFF
TRBV25-1,few,TRBJ2-3,.,TGTGCCAGCAGTGATGCCGCTAGCGTCACAGATACGCAGTATTTT,CASSDAASVTDTQYF
TRBV6-5,few,TRBJ2-7,TRBD2,TGTGCCAGCAGTTCCAGGACTAGCGTGAGCTCCTACGAGCAGTACTTC,CASSSRTSVSSYEQYF
TRBV20-1,few,TRBJ2-1,TRBD2,TGCAGTGCTAGAGATCATCGCGGGAGGGCGGTCAATGAGCAGTTCTTC,CSARDHRGRAVNEQFF
TRBV29-1,few,TRBJ2-1,TRBD2,TGCAGCGTCGGGACTAGCGGGAGGGCCGGGGGTTCCTACAATGAGCAGTTCTTC,CSVGTSGRAGGSYNEQFF
TRBV20-1,.,TRBJ1-1,TRBD1,TGCAGTGCTCACAGGGGAAACGCTGAAGCTTTCTTT,CSAHRGNAEAFF
TRBV5-1,.,TRBJ2-1,TRBD2,TGCGCCAGCACCATTTGGGGGACTAGCGGGAAACGAGAGACCCAGTTCTTC,CASTIWGTSGKRETQFF
TRBV29-1,.,TRBJ1-4,.,TGCAGCGTTGGACAGGCGCGAGGGGGAAAACTGTTTTTT,CSVGQARGGKLFF